This T cell receptor beta chain is drawn from a study of cytomegalovirus exposure and HLA in healthy donors. Trimming removed 6 bases from V and 4 bases from J, with 14 bases in between. The CDR3 is 13 amino acids. Germline CDR1 reads SQVTM; CDR2 reads ANQGSEA. Profiling relied on immunoSEQ multiplex PCR, and the TCRdb table lists in-frame clones only, not all of them. This table holds 200,000 to 300,000 clones, approximately 86% found once. The sequence was collected from a woman aged 25 to 39 in good health and CMV-seropositive. This chain joins TRBV29-1 and TRBJ2-3; D perhaps matches TRBD1 (6 bases). Source material: PBMCs. The CDR3 DNA sequence: TGCAGCGTCGGATCAGGGGTAGCAGATACGCAGTATTTT. It yields the protein CSVGSGVADTQYF.